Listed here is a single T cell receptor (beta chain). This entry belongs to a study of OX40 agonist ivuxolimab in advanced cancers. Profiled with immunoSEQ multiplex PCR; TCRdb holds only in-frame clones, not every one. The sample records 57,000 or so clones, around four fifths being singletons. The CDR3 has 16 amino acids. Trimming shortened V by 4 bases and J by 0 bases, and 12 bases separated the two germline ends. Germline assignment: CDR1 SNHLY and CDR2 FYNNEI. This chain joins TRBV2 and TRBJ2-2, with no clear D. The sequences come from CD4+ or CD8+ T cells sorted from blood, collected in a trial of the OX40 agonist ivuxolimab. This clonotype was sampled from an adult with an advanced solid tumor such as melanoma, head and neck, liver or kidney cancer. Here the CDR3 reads CASSVRPSPNTGELFF. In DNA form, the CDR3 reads TGTGCCAGCAGTGTGCGCCCCAGTCCGAACACCGGGGAGCTGTTTTTT.